This TCR beta chain is from a study of blood T cell repertoires in COVID-19. At the level of the study: Samples came from the United States, Italy and Spain, spanning acute and convalescent COVID-19. PBMCs, B-cell-depleted T cells, or T cells were the source of the cDNA or gDNA that made up the material.

Everyone who took part was 18 to 89 years old, and they came from 20 to 25 US areas. Either two negative PCRs, clearance, or symptom resolution qualified Cohort 3 donors as recovered. The germline CDR1 and CDR2 sequences are SGHTA and FQGNSA. V dropped 2 bases and J dropped 6 bases, with 13 bases sitting between them. The CDR3 is made up of 14 amino acids. TCRdb's copy holds only in-frame clones and misses some; the assay was immunoSEQ multiplex PCR. The sample lists roughly 370,000 clones, 80% to 90% occurring once. The TCR sequence derives from a woman in her 50s who had recovered from COVID-19. This chain uses TRBV7-2 with TRBJ1-2; a possible D gene is TRBD1 (5 bases). Sample: PBMCs or T cells enriched from blood (not recorded which). CDR3 in DNA: TGTGCCAGCAGCTTAACCCCAGGGATAGATGGCTACACCTTC. It yields the protein CASSLTPGIDGYTF. The full variable domain, completed using reference TRBV7-2 and TRBJ1-2, is GAGVSQSPSNKVTEKGKDVELRCDPISGHTALYWYRQSLGQGLEFLIYFQGNSAPDKSGLPSDRFSAERTGGSVSTLTIQRTQQEDSAVYLCASSLTPGIDGYTFGSGTRLTVV.